The 10 T cell receptor beta chains below come from one sample, sequenced in a study of OX40 agonist ivuxolimab in advanced cancers. The repertoire was sequenced with immunoSEQ multiplex PCR; TCRdb's copy has only in-frame clones and lacks some. The data contain 55,000 to 65,000 clones, 91% of them singletons. The specimen was CD4+ or CD8+ T cells sorted from blood, collected in a trial of the OX40 agonist ivuxolimab. The receptors were sampled from an adult with an advanced solid tumor such as melanoma, head and neck, liver or kidney cancer.

This chain joins TRBV7-3 and TRBJ2-3; D perhaps matches TRBD1 (6 bases). Trimming cost V 5 bases and J 5 bases, with 11 bases left between them. The germline V gene has CDR1 SGHTA and CDR2 FQGTGA. The length of the CDR3 is 13 residues. The CDR3 spells CASSLIQGDTQYF. CDR3 DNA: TGTGCCAGCAGCCTAATACAGGGAGATACGCAGTATTTT.

As to this clone: The sample has other DNA sequences that encode this CDR3 too. The chain combines TRBV30 with TRBJ1-4, with TRBD1 identical over 12 bases. The germline CDR1 and CDR2 sequences are GTSNPN and SVGIG (reference sequence). J lost 8 bases, V lost 1 base, and 5 bases had no gene match. The CDR3 totals 15 residues. The CDR3 here is CAWSGGQGAGEKLFF. CDR3 sequence (DNA): TGTGCCTGGAGTGGGGGACAGGGGGCGGGGGAAAAACTGTTTTTT.

V usage is TRBV7-8 and J usage is TRBJ1-5; 9 bases are shared with TRBD1. CDR3 size: 15 residues. Looked up from germline, CDR1 is SGHVS and CDR2 is FQNEAQ. V was pared by 6 bases and J by 4 bases, with 7 bases of the junction left unmatched. CDR3 amino acids: CASRPYDRGNQPQHF. Written as DNA, the CDR3 is TGTGCCAGCAGGCCTTACGACAGGGGGAATCAGCCCCAGCATTTT.

The rearrangement joins TRBV11-1 to TRBJ2-7; TRBD1 is a possible D gene (6 bases). The CDR3 loop spans 13 amino acids. Trimming cost V 4 bases and J 5 bases, with 12 bases left between them. The germline V gene has CDR1 SGHAT and CDR2 FQDESV (reference sequence). Here the CDR3 reads CASSSTGLHEQYF. The CDR3 DNA sequence: TGTGCCAGCAGCTCGACAGGTCTCCACGAGCAGTACTTC. Together with reference TRBV11-1 and TRBJ2-7, the CDR3 gives the full variable domain: EAEVAQSPRYKITEKSQAVAFWCDPISGHATLYWYRQILGQGPELLVQFQDESVVDDSQLPKDRFSAERLKGVDSTLKIQPAELGDSAMYLCASSSTGLHEQYFGPGTRLTVT.

This chain links TRBV27 with TRBJ2-3; D not resolved. V was clipped by 3 bases and J by 0 bases, with 10 bases between them. Germline V gives CDR1 MNHEY, CDR2 SMNVEV (reference sequence). This CDR3 has 15 residues. The CDR3 bases are TGTGCCAGCAGTTTCACCTCTATCAGCACAGATACGCAGTATTTT. It codes for CASSFTSISTDTQYF.

The chain links TRBV15 to TRBJ1-1, with no clear D. From germline, CDR1 is LNHNV and CDR2 YYDKDF (reference sequence). This CDR3 has 14 residues. Trimming cost V 0 bases and J 10 bases, with 15 bases left between them. The chain's CDR3 is CATSRDRYSPVAFF. The CDR3 DNA sequence: TGTGCCACCAGCAGAGATAGGTACAGCCCGGTAGCTTTCTTT. Full variable domain (remainder filled in from reference TRBV15 and TRBJ1-1): DAMVIQNPRYQVTQFGKPVTLSCSQTLNHNVMYWYQQKSSQAPKLLFHYYDKDFNNEADTPDNFQSRRPNTSFCFLDIRSPGLGDTAMYLCATSRDRYSPVAFFGQGTRLTVV.

This clone turned up a few times. The rearrangement joins TRBV29-1 to TRBJ1-3, with D unclear. The CDR3 is made up of 12 amino acids. Germline V gene lookup returns CDR1 SQVTM and CDR2 ANQGSEA. The V end lost 1 base, the J end lost 4 bases, and 5 bases lay between the germline ends. CDR3 region: CSVEGLGNTIYF. CDR3 bases: TGCAGCGTTGAAGGTCTGGGAAACACCATATATTTT.

CDR3 in amino acids: CASSERTSGGAGQFF. The CDR3 nucleotides are TGTGCCAGCAGCGAGCGGACTAGCGGGGGGGCCGGGCAGTTCTTC. The gene calls are TRBV5-4 and TRBJ2-1, with 15 bases fitting TRBD2. CDR1 and CDR2 from the germline V gene are SGHNT and YYREEE (reference sequence). With V trimmed by 4 bases and J by 12 bases, 8 bases remained unmatched. The CDR3 runs 15 residues. Full variable domain (remainder filled in from reference TRBV5-4 and TRBJ2-1): ETGVTQSPTHLIKTRGQQVTLRCSSQSGHNTVSWYQQALGQGPQFIFQYYREEENGRGNFPPRFSGLQFPNYSSELNVNALELDDSALYLCASSERTSGGAGQFFGPGTRLTVL.

The rearrangement uses TRBV29-1 and TRBJ2-1; 8 bases fit TRBD2. The CDR3 consists of 11 residues. The ends lost 8 bases at V and 9 bases at J; junction bases unmatched: 6. CDR1 and CDR2 from the germline V gene are SQVTM and ANQGSEA. CDR3 in amino acids: CSPIGGGEQFF. The CDR3 DNA reads as TGCAGCCCCATCGGGGGGGGTGAGCAGTTCTTC.

V and J are TRBV6-6 and TRBJ1-1, with 9 positions matching TRBD1. The CDR3 runs to 16 residues. From germline, CDR1 is MNHNY and CDR2 SVGAGI (reference sequence). Trimming removed 6 bases from V and 3 bases from J; junction bases left unmatched: 11. CDR3 loop: CASRDSRDRVDTEAFF. The CDR3 DNA reads as TGTGCCAGCAGGGACTCTAGGGACAGGGTAGACACTGAAGCTTTCTTT.